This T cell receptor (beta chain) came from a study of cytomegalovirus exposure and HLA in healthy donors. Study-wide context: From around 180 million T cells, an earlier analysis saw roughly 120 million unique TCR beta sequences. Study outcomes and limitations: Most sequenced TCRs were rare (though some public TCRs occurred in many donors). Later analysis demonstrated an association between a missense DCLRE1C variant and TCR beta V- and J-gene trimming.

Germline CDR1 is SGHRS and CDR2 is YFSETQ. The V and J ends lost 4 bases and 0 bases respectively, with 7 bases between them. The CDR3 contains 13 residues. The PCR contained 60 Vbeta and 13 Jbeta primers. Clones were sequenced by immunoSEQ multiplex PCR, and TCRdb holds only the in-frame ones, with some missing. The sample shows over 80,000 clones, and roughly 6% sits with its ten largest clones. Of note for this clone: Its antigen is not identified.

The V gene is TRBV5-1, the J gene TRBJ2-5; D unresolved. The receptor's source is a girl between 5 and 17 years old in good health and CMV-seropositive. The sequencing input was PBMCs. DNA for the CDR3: TGCGCCAGCAGCCCACTGTACCAAGAGACCCAGTACTTC. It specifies CASSPLYQETQYF.